Sequencing of this T cell receptor (beta chain) was carried out in a study of shared clonotypes between healthy human individuals. Study context: Every donor yielded three CD4 naive, three CD4 memory, two CD8 naive and one CD8 memory plate.

HIV-negative, healthy adults without recent acute infections or vaccinations were the donors. The authors divided CD4+ cells into CD45RA+ naive and CD45RA-negative memory subsets. TCRdb's copy holds only in-frame clones and misses some; the assay was immunoSEQ multiplex PCR. This sample yields around 510,000 clones, of which 90% to 96% are seen a single time; nearly 0.065% belongs to the top ten. This CDR3 is 16 amino acids long. V lost 2 bases and J lost 3, with 16 bases in between. The V gene's germline CDR1 is MGHRA and CDR2 YSYEKL. The rearrangement uses TRBV4-1 and TRBJ1-2; the D is unclear. Material for sequencing was naive CD4+ T cells sorted from blood. Subset: CD45RA+ positively selected. The clonotype was recovered from a woman aged 25 to 39 in good health. The CDR3 region is CASSQPRRGKHYGYTF. The CDR3 DNA reads TGCGCCAGCAGCCAACCTAGGAGAGGGAAACACTATGGCTACACCTTC.